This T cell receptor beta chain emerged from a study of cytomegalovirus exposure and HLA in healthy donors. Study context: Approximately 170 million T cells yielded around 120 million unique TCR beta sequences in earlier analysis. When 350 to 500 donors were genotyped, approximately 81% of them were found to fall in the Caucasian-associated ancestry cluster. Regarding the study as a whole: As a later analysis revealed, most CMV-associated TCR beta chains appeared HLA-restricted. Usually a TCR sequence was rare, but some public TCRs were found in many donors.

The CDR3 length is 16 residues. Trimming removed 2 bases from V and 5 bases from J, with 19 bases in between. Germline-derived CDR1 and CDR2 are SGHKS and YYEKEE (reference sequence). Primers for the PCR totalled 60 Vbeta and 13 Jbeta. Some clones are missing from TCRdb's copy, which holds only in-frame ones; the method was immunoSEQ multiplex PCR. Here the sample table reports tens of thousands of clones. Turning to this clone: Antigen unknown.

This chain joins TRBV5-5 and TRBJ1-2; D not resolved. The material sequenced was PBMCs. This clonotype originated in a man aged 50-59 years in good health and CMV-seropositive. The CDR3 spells CASSFTTSPILYGYTF. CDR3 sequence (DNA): TGTGCCAGCAGCTTTACGACATCGCCAATCCTATATGGCTACACCTTC.